This TCR beta chain was identified during a study of CD8 T cells in ankylosing spondylitis. Study outcomes and limitations: In ankylosing spondylitis blood, a motif of roughly eight highly homologous TCR beta variants appeared characteristic. There were earlier reports of some motif variants in reactive arthritis synovial fluid and blood.

The table lists this clonotype with many counts. Its antigen is not identified. Molecular-barcoded quantitative 5'-RACE produced these TCR beta libraries. One entry per CDR3 protein results from TCRdb running MiXCR on the 5' RACE reads. In the table there are about 510,000 distinct CDR3 sequences, approximately 5.3% of which are singletons. Trimming removed 2 bases from V and 8 bases from J; junction bases left unmatched: 6. This CDR3 has 13 residues. CDR1 is SGHRS, CDR2 YFSETQ, per germline. This chain joins TRBV5-1 and TRBJ1-1; TRBD1 matches 7 bases. The receptor comes from a male donor with ankylosing spondylitis. Sequenced sample: blood, either unsorted or a sorted T cell fraction (not recorded which). CDR3 in DNA: TGCGCCAGCAGCTTACAGGGGTTTACAGAAGCTTTCTTT. It encodes CASSLQGFTEAFF. Complete variable domain (other parts from reference TRBV5-1 and TRBJ1-1): KAGVTQTPRYLIKTRGQQVTLSCSPISGHRSVSWYQQTPGQGLQFLFEYFSETQRNKGNFPGRFSGRQFSNSRSEMNVSTLELGDSALYLCASSLQGFTEAFFGQGTRLTVV.